The present entry profiles one T cell receptor beta chain with its context. This clonotype was seen a few times. Its recognized antigen is unknown. The record has no base qualities; no much larger clone is one base away. Hyperthyroidism patients were newly diagnosed, with disease duration under 2 months, and aged 18 to 65 years. Exclusion was applied to patients with uncontrolled infections, other autoimmune diseases, pregnancy or lactation. Diagnoses were based on clinical symptoms, serum thyroxine and TRAb, thyroid ultrasound and orbital computed tomography. For progressor patients, blood was drawn at the first diagnosis of hyperthyroidism, before any ophthalmopathy symptoms had appeared. PBMCs were isolated from more than 9 ml of fresh peripheral blood by Ficoll-Paque density gradient centrifugation. Progressor patients were initially diagnosed with Graves' hyperthyroidism and developed ophthalmopathy during follow-up. Total RNA was extracted using Trizol reagent, and RNA quality was assessed on an Agilent 2100 Bioanalyzer.

Amplification of TCR beta CDR3 regions was carried out from RNA transcripts. The TCR CDR3 was subjected to a first round of RT-PCR using the HTBI primer set and the Qiagen OneStep RT-PCR kit. The libraries were constructed in a second round of multiplex PCR and then size-selected and purified. Libraries were sequenced paired-end with 100 bp reads on an Illumina HiSeq2000. The original pipeline was this. SOAPnuke was used to process the raw data, removing reads that contained adapters or uncalled bases, had a mean Phred below 15, or lacked an exact match to the constant primer or identifier. COPE v1.2.5 was used to merge high-quality paired reads, and clonotypes were defined as unique nucleotide sequences. Clonotypes were aligned to IMGT TRBV, TRBD and TRBJ reference segments using MiTCR v1.1. The analysis included only V-J combinations with a frequency above 0.0001, which together covered 98% to 99.2% of the repertoires. The TCS score was defined as the ratio of F50 (clonal expansion) to E x V (chaos), calculated using BLOSUM62-based TCRdist between CDR3 peptides within each V-J. Welch's t-statistics and random forest reduced just over 500 V-J features to 13, which were used in a naive Bayes classifier (R e1071). TCRdb applied fastp at Q25 and MiXCR to the public reads, then kept only in-frame beta chains. One record per CDR3 amino acid sequence lists the most common genes and DNA. The V and J calls, along with clone size, are taken from TCRdb and not from the paper's own processing. The sample table shows about 180,000 distinct CDR3 sequences, and roughly 10% are seen once. Roughly a fifth of the sample goes to the ten largest clones.

Trimming removed 3 bases from V and 0 bases from J; the gene matches leave 7 bases unexplained. Looking up the germline V gene yields CDR1 SGDLS and CDR2 YYNGEE. Inclusive of the bounding cysteine and phenylalanine, the CDR3 is 19 residues long. Just the 57-base CDR3 DNA is kept, in frame starting at base 1. This record belongs to a study of T cells in Graves' hyperthyroidism and ophthalmopathy (dated by TCRdb to about 2019). For the study in its entirety: Peripheral blood was sampled at the time of initial diagnosis, prior to any treatment. Once sampling was done, hyperthyroidism patients were given methimazole at a starting dose of 30 mg daily, whereas ophthalmopathy patients were given high-dose intravenous methylprednisolone. Prospective prediction of ophthalmopathy was tested in an independent validation cohort consisting of under 20 hyperthyroidism patients and some 16 patients who later progressed to ophthalmopathy. A discovery cohort of fewer than 110 patients, approximately 45 with Graves' ophthalmopathy and approximately 57 with stable Graves' hyperthyroidism, was used to find distinguishing TCR V-J signatures. The roughly 94 discovery patients were randomly divided into training and test sets at a 7:3 ratio. In about 6 Graves' hyperthyroidism patients, the study also compared T-cell repertoires from thyroid tissue with T-cell repertoires from blood. The paper reports TCR Vbeta CDR3 sequencing of roughly 140 peripheral blood samples: approximately 43 ophthalmopathy, roughly 74 hyperthyroidism and 17 progressor patients.

Results and caveats for the whole study, not just this receptor: A 13 V-J signature model separated ophthalmopathy from stable hyperthyroidism, with roughly 88% sensitivity and about 81% specificity in cross-validation and 80%/75% in testing. In validation, the model predicted progression to ophthalmopathy with 65% to 71% sensitivity and approximately 74% specificity, a median of approximately 6.5 months before onset. Most expanded thyroid clonotypes (frequency above 0.001) were also detected in blood, suggesting blood repertoires may reflect thyroid immune responses. Sample size was not statistically predetermined, and blinding of investigators to group allocation was not performed.

The clonotype comes from a woman between 18 and 30 years old with Graves' hyperthyroidism that later progressed to Graves' ophthalmopathy. Material for sequencing was blood. The receptor chain draws on TRBV9 and TRBJ1-6, and TRBD1 matches 12 of the central bases. The CDR3 corresponds to CASSGSGTGGLSYNSPLHF. The nucleotide sequence reads TGTGCCAGCAGCGGATCCGGGACAGGGGGCCTCTCCTATAATTCACCCCTCCACTTT.